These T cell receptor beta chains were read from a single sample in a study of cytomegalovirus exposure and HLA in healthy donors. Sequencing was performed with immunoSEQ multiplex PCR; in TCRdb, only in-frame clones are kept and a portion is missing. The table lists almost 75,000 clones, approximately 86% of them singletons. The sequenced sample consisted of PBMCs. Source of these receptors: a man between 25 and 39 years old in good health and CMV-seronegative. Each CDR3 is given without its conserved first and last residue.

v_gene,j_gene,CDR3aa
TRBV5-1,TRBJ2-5,ASSLAIVSSGGQETQY
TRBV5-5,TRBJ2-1,ASSLEDRGSYEQF
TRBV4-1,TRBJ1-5,ASSQDSYQPQH
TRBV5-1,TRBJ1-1,ASSLVGGGEAF
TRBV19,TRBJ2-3,ASTAQGGRADTQY
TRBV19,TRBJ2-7,ASTTGTGDGEQY
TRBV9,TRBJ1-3,ASSVGSSGNTIY
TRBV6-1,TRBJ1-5,ASSDQDRANQPQH
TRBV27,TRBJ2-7,ASSPTGYYEQY
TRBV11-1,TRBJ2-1,ASSSGGGSGRSYNEQF
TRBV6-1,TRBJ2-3,ASSGTGQGSTDTQY
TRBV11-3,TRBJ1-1,ASNPTAASTEAF
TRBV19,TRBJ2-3,ASSMTGQTSTDTQY
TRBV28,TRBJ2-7,ASRWGQGSSYEQY
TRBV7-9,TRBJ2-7,ASSARSSYEQY
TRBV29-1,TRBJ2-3,SVGLTSGGDINTQY
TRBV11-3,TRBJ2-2,ASSLDVVGADTGELF
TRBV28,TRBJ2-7,ASSLLYEQY
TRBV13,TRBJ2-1,ASSPQGLNEQF
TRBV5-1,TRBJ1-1,ASSLRDDGGTNTEAF
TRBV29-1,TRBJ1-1,SVVPGGYAF
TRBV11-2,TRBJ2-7,ASSLSSGGLYEQY
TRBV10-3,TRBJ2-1,AIRGQGNFSSYNEQF
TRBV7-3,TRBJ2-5,ASSLNGGAGETQY
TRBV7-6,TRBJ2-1,ASSFARGGNEQF